What follows are 5 T cell receptor beta chains derived from one specimen sequenced in a study of blood T cell repertoires in COVID-19. The data were produced by immunoSEQ multiplex PCR, yet TCRdb's version contains in-frame clones alone and is incomplete. The data show 250,000 to 300,000 clones, with about nine tenths seen just once and more than 10% held by the top ten. The sample was peripheral blood. The receptors come from a woman between 25 and 40 years old with COVID-19, enrolled during active disease.

The chain combines TRBV4-1 with TRBJ1-2, with 10 bases that match TRBD1. The CDR3 contains 16 residues. CDR1 is MGHRA, CDR2 YSYEKL, per germline. V shed 0 bases, J shed 4 bases, and the junction held 5 bases outside the gene matches. The CDR3, as DNA: TGCGCCAGCAGCCAAGATCAAGGACAGGGGGTCTATGGCTACACCTTC. The encoded protein is CASSQDQGQGVYGYTF.

The chain has TRBV4-2 and TRBJ2-3; D is unclear. V lost 1 base, J lost 6 bases, and 14 bases lay in between. Germline-derived CDR1 and CDR2 are LGHNA and YNFKEQ. The CDR3 length is 15 residues. The CDR3 sequence is CASSQGGRTDDTQYF. For the CDR3, the DNA is TGTGCCAGCAGCCAAGGTGGCCGAACAGACGATACGCAGTATTTT.

This rearrangement joins TRBV13 to TRBJ2-7; D might be TRBD1 (6 bases). The CDR3 has 15 amino acids. Trimming removed 5 bases from V and 3 bases from J, with 17 bases in between. CDR1 is PRHDT, CDR2 FYEKMQ, per germline (reference sequence). Written as DNA, the CDR3 is TGTGCCAGCAGCCCGATAACAGGGCTGGTCTACGAGCAGTACTTC. Protein: CASSPITGLVYEQYF.

V gene TRBV5-1 combines with J gene TRBJ1-2; TRBD1 matches at 7 bases. The length of the CDR3 is 20 residues. CDR1 is SGHRS, CDR2 YFSETQ, per germline. V shed 0 bases, J shed 2 bases, and the junction held 19 bases outside the gene matches. The CDR3 protein is CASSLAAAGQGDGRNYGYTF. The CDR3 DNA reads TGCGCCAGCAGCTTGGCCGCGGCGGGGCAGGGGGACGGAAGGAACTATGGCTACACCTTC.

The gene calls are TRBV4-1 and TRBJ2-7; 10 bases are a match to TRBD1. The CDR3 is made up of 14 amino acids. Germline V gives CDR1 MGHRA, CDR2 YSYEKL. V shed 1 base and J 5 bases; nucleotides not matched to a gene: 2. The CDR3 bases are TGCGCCAGCAGCCAAGTGGGACAGGGGAACGAGCAGTACTTC. As protein: CASSQVGQGNEQYF.